A selection of T cell receptor beta chains follows, all from one sample in a study of cytomegalovirus exposure and HLA in healthy donors. TCRdb keeps only in-frame clones here, not all; method: immunoSEQ multiplex PCR. Of 100,000 to 150,000 clones listed, more than 75% are singletons. Sequencing was done on a sample of PBMCs. All receptors derive from a female donor in good health and CMV-seronegative. The CDR3 runs from the conserved cysteine through the conserved F or W. The order of the fields is V gene, J gene, D gene, CDR3 protein. The D gene is left open where the match is weak.

TRBV30,TRBJ1-5,NA,CAWSFKGGPLWGNQPQHF
TRBV28,TRBJ2-3,TRBD2,CASSAHTSGISTDTQYF
TRBV28,TRBJ2-3,NA,CASSPRQAPYNLQDTQYF
TRBV4-3,TRBJ2-7,TRBD2,CASSQGLAGNEQYF
TRBV7-2,TRBJ2-1,TRBD2,CASSPTGTSGWDEQFF
TRBV29-1,TRBJ1-4,NA,CSVEQGGDEKLFF
TRBV30,NA,NA,CAWSAPGKVSSYEQYF
TRBV5-1,TRBJ2-2,TRBD2,CASTFTLAGTGELFF
TRBV6-1,TRBJ1-2,NA,CASSELTGASFLSGYTF
TRBV7-2,TRBJ2-6,NA,CASSFQGNSGANVLTF
TRBV7-9,TRBJ2-5,TRBD1,CASSWTGEETQYF
TRBV28,TRBJ1-2,NA,CASSKRKYGYTF
TRBV30,TRBJ2-7,TRBD1,CAWSAQGDVEEQYF
TRBV7-9,TRBJ2-5,NA,CASSLEGRGQETQYF
TRBV4-1,TRBJ2-7,NA,CASSPGLSQPYEQYF
TRBV28,TRBJ2-1,TRBD1,CASSTGVEQFF
TRBV28,TRBJ2-7,NA,CASSWGGMTYEQYF
TRBV5-1,TRBJ2-1,TRBD2,CASSNRASGSNEQFF